This T cell receptor (beta chain) was retrieved from a study of T cells of healthy individuals. TCRdb re-derived calls from the 5' RACE reads in MiXCR, one entry per CDR3 protein. The sample holds approximately 50,000 distinct CDR3 sequences, roughly 15% seen once. The sample holds a few counts of this clonotype. The source of this sequence is a human donor in good health.

The CDR3 bases are TGTGCCACCAGTGATTCCAGACAATCTGGAAACACCATATATTTT. It specifies CATSDSRQSGNTIYF. The chain employs TRBV24-1 and TRBJ1-3, with no clear D. Trimming cost V 2 bases and J 1 base, with 8 bases left between them. The CDR3 spans 15 residues. Germline V gene lookup returns CDR1 KGHDR and CDR2 SFDVKD.